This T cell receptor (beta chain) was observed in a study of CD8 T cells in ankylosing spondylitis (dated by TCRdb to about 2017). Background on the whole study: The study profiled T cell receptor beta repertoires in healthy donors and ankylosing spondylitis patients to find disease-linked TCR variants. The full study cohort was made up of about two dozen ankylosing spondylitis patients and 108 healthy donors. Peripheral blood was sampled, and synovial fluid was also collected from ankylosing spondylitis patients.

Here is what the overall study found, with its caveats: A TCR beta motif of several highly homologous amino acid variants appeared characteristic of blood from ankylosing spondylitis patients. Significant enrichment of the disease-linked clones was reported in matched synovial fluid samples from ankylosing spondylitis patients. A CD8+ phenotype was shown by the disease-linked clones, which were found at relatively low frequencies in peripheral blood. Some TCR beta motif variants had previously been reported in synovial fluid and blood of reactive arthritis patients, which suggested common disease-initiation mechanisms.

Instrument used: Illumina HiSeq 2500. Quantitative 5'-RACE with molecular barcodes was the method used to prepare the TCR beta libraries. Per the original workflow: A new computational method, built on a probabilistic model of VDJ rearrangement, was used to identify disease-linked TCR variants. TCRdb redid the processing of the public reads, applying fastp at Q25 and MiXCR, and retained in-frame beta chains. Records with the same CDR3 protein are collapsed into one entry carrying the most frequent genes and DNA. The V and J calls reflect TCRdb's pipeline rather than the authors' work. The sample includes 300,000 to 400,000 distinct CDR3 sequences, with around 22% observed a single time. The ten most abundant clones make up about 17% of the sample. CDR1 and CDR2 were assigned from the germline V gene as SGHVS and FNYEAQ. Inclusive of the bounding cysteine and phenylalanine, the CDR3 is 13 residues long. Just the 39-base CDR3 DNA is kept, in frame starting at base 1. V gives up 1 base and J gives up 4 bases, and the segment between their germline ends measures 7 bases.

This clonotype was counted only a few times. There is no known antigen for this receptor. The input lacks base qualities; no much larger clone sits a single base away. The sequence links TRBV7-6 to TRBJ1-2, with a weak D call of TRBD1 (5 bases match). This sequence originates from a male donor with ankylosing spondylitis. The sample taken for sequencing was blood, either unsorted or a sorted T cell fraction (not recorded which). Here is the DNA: TGTGCCAGCAGCTTAGGGGGGTCCTATGGCTACACCTTC. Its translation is CASSLGGSYGYTF. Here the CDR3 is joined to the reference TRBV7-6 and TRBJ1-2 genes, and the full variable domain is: GAGVSQSPRYKVTKRGQDVALRCDPISGHVSLYWYRQALGQGPEFLTYFNYEAQQDKSGLPNDRFSAERPEGSISTLTIQRTEQRDSAMYRCASSLGGSYGYTFGSGTRLTVV.